This T cell receptor beta chain was recovered during a study of immune evolution from preneoplasia to lung adenocarcinoma. Comment on this clone: Antigen unknown.

General study results and limits: From normal lung to invasive adenocarcinoma, top clone frequencies appeared to decrease.

Repertoires were generated with immunoSEQ multiplex PCR, while TCRdb's copy carries only in-frame clones and drops some. The sample holds under 9,500 clones; around 75% are singletons and the top ten take under 9%. CDR3 length: 15 residues. Trimming left V 2 bases short and J 5 bases short, with 13 bases between. In germline, CDR1 is SGDLS, CDR2 YYNGEE. This clonotype originated in a person aged 65 to 85 with lung adenocarcinoma. The rearrangement joins TRBV9 to TRBJ2-2, with D perhaps TRBD1 (5 bases). The source material was FFPE minimally invasive lung adenocarcinoma tissue. CDR3 coding DNA: TGTGCCAGCAGCGTCGCTTGGGGCAATACCGGGGAGCTGTTTTTT. As protein: CASSVAWGNTGELFF.